The entry below describes one T cell receptor (beta chain). This CDR3 comprises 13 residues. V dropped 6 bases and J dropped 4 bases, with 12 bases sitting between them. Germline loops: CDR1 LNHNV, CDR2 YYDKDF (reference sequence). Authors' data handling: Using reference gene primer amplification, nucleated cell counts were estimated. Clones were sequenced by immunoSEQ multiplex PCR, and TCRdb holds only the in-frame ones, with some missing. D and trimming come from the DNA, and the V and J calls and clone size come from that table. Among some 300,000 clones listed, around 81% were seen once. This sample is drawn from a study of blood T cell repertoires in COVID-19. Across the study: Acute-phase and convalescent COVID-19 samples originated in the United States, Italy and Spain. PBMCs, B-cell-depleted T cells, or T cells provided the cDNA or gDNA that made up the material.

The V call is TRBV15, the J call TRBJ1-2; possible D gene TRBD1, 6 bases. This clonotype was obtained from a woman aged 45-65 years with active or convalescent COVID-19. Input material: peripheral blood. DNA of the CDR3: TGTGCCACCAGTAAGGGGGTCGGCTATGGCTACACCTTC. Translated: CATSKGVGYGYTF.